These T cell receptor beta chains were read from a single sample in a study of blood T cell repertoires in COVID-19. Profiled with immunoSEQ multiplex PCR; TCRdb holds only in-frame clones, not every one. The data contain some 200,000 clones, 65% to 90% of them seen just once; the ten biggest clones take up approximately 6.1%. Source material: peripheral blood. The receptors come from a man older than 75 with acute or convalescent COVID-19. The CDR3 runs from the conserved cysteine through the conserved F or W. A D gene is named only where the DNA matches it firmly. Part of the rows lack a size; the others show once, few, many or a class for expanded clones.

J	D	size	V	CDR3	DNA
TRBJ2-7	TRBD2	.	TRBV10-3	CAIKLAGSYEQYF	TGTGCCATCAAATTAGCGGGAAGCTACGAGCAGTACTTC
TRBJ2-1	.	.	TRBV24-1	CATSDSGRAYNEQFF	TGTGCCACCAGTGATTCGGGCAGGGCCTACAATGAGCAGTTCTTC
TRBJ1-6	TRBD1	.	TRBV29-1	CSVGQGNSPLHF	TGCAGCGTAGGACAGGGAAACTCACCCCTCCACTTT
TRBJ2-1	TRBD2	.	TRBV7-9	CASSSRTSGIDEQFF	TGTGCCAGCAGCTCCAGGACTAGCGGGATCGATGAGCAGTTCTTC
TRBJ1-6	.	.	TRBV6-5	CASSFREAAKQPLHF	TGTGCCAGCAGCTTCCGGGAAGCAGCGAAGCAACCCCTCCACTTT
TRBJ1-1	.	.	TRBV5-1	CASNLDSVVTEAFF	TGCGCCAGCAACCTCGACAGCGTGGTCACTGAAGCTTTCTTT
TRBJ1-5	.	.	TRBV7-2	CASSLDRGMGNQPQHF	TGTGCCAGCAGCTTAGATCGGGGAATGGGTAATCAGCCCCAGCATTTT
TRBJ1-1	.	.	TRBV7-8	CASSSSGTLTNTEAFF	TGTGCCAGCAGCTCGTCCGGGACATTAACTAACACTGAAGCTTTCTTT
TRBJ2-3	.	.	TRBV14	CASSHPADGTQYF	TGTGCCAGCAGCCACCCTGCAGATGGTACGCAGTATTTT
TRBJ2-2	.	.	TRBV21-1	CASNYSIFWEDQGSGELFF	TGTGCCAGCAACTATTCTATCTTTTGGGAGGACCAAGGGTCCGGGGAGCTGTTTTTT
TRBJ2-1	TRBD1	.	TRBV19	CASSRTGRINEQFF	TGTGCCAGTAGCCGGACAGGGCGTATCAATGAGCAGTTCTTC
TRBJ2-7	TRBD1	.	TRBV27	CASRDRLYHEQYF	TGTGCCAGCCGGGACAGGCTTTACCACGAGCAGTACTTC
TRBJ2-3	.	.	TRBV5-1	CASSLIGSGSGTDTQYF	TGCGCCAGCAGCTTGATAGGGTCTGGTAGCGGCACAGATACGCAGTATTTT
TRBJ1-5	.	.	TRBV10-3	CAISVGGGNQPQHF	TGTGCCATCAGTGTAGGGGGTGGAAATCAGCCCCAGCATTTT
TRBJ2-7	TRBD2	few	TRBV5-4	CASSPGLAGVYEQYF	TGTGCCAGCAGCCCGGGACTAGCGGGAGTATACGAGCAGTACTTC
TRBJ1-1	TRBD1	.	TRBV18	CASGQGQNTEAFF	TGTGCCAGCGGACAGGGCCAGAACACTGAAGCTTTCTTT
TRBJ1-3	.	few	TRBV20-1	CSANGQDTIYF	TGCAGTGCCAATGGGCAGGACACCATATATTTT
TRBJ2-5	TRBD2	.	TRBV2	CASSPGTSGRETQYF	TGTGCCAGCAGTCCCGGGACTAGCGGGAGAGAGACCCAGTACTTC
TRBJ1-2	.	.	TRBV7-2	CASSLDYRDYGYTF	TGTGCCAGCAGCTTAGATTACAGAGACTATGGCTACACCTTC
TRBJ1-6	.	.	TRBV27	CASSYRGNSPLHF	TGTGCCAGCAGTTATAGGGGCAATTCACCCCTCCACTTT
TRBJ2-1	TRBD2	.	TRBV7-2	CASSSGLAGGRGKFF	TGTGCCAGCAGCTCGGGACTAGCGGGAGGGAGGGGGAAGTTCTTC
TRBJ2-3	.	.	TRBV5-1	CASSVSPSDTQYF	TGCGCCAGCAGCGTAAGCCCTTCAGATACGCAGTATTTT
TRBJ2-3	.	.	TRBV10-3	CAISMGRDRTDTQYF	TGTGCCATCAGCATGGGGCGGGACCGCACAGATACGCAGTATTTT
TRBJ2-2	.	.	TRBV9	CASSTRLNTGELFF	TGTGCCAGCAGCACTCGACTGAACACCGGGGAGCTGTTTTTT
TRBJ2-3	.	.	TRBV5-1	CASSLVGGSTDTQYF	TGCGCCAGCAGCTTGGTTGGGGGGAGCACAGATACGCAGTATTTT
TRBJ2-5	.	.	TRBV14	CASSQAGQGTQYF	TGTGCCAGCAGCCAAGCAGGCCAGGGGACCCAGTACTTC
TRBJ2-7	TRBD1	.	TRBV4-2	CASSQDTRGYEQYF	TGTGCCAGCAGCCAAGACACCAGGGGGTACGAGCAGTACTTC
TRBJ2-7	.	.	TRBV5-1	CASSLEQGKIGYEQYF	TGCGCCAGCAGCTTGGAACAGGGTAAAATCGGCTACGAGCAGTACTTC
TRBJ2-3	TRBD2	.	TRBV6-5	CASSYRAGSTDTQYF	TGTGCCAGCAGTTACCGAGCGGGGAGCACAGATACGCAGTATTTT
TRBJ2-5	.	.	TRBV7-2	CASSLARAWETQYF	TGTGCCAGCAGCTTAGCCAGGGCCTGGGAGACCCAGTACTTC
TRBJ1-1	.	once	TRBV5-8	CASSFDLQNTEAFF	TGTGCCAGCAGCTTTGACTTACAGAACACTGAAGCTTTCTTT
TRBJ2-2	TRBD1	.	TRBV2	CASSRRGINTGELFF	TGTGCCAGCAGTCGCAGGGGGATTAACACCGGGGAGCTGTTTTTT
TRBJ2-7	.	.	TRBV7-9	CASSSGTPYEQYF	TGTGCCAGCAGCTCCGGGACACCCTACGAGCAGTACTTC
TRBJ2-5	TRBD1	.	TRBV5-3	CARNIPGPRGLGETQYF	TGTGCCAGAAACATTCCTGGGCCCAGGGGGCTTGGAGAGACCCAGTACTTC
TRBJ2-2	.	.	TRBV20-1	CSARVPQGLFF	TGCAGTGCTAGAGTCCCGCAGGGGCTGTTTTTT
TRBJ1-1	.	.	TRBV7-8	CASSPFGGPEAFF	TGTGCCAGCAGCCCCTTCGGGGGGCCTGAAGCTTTCTTT
TRBJ2-2	TRBD1	.	TRBV5-1	CASSPIWTGGPNTGELFF	TGCGCCAGCAGCCCGATTTGGACAGGGGGCCCGAACACCGGGGAGCTGTTTTTT
TRBJ1-4	.	few	TRBV11-2	CASSLVTGEKLFF	TGTGCCAGCAGCTTAGTCACCGGTGAAAAACTGTTTTTT
TRBJ2-1	.	.	TRBV9	CASSVEGEQFF	TGTGCCAGCAGCGTAGAAGGGGAACAGTTCTTC
TRBJ2-5	.	.	TRBV5-4	CASSLAEETQYF	TGTGCCAGCAGCTTGGCTGAAGAGACCCAGTACTTC
TRBJ2-7	TRBD1	once	TRBV15	CATSPRTGETYEQYF	TGTGCCACCAGCCCCCGGACAGGTGAAACCTACGAGCAGTACTTC
TRBJ2-3	.	.	TRBV6-2/TRBV6-3	CASSYSYAGDTQYF	TGTGCCAGCAGTTACTCGTACGCCGGGGATACGCAGTATTTT
TRBJ2-5	TRBD2	.	TRBV19	CASSRLAGSETQYF	TGTGCCAGTAGTCGACTAGCGGGGTCAGAGACCCAGTACTTC
TRBJ2-1	TRBD1	.	TRBV7-3	CASSRSQGAYNEQFF	TGTGCCAGCAGCCGAAGCCAGGGGGCCTACAATGAGCAGTTCTTC
TRBJ1-5	TRBD1	.	TRBV7-8	CASSLGTGLLNQPQHF	TGTGCCAGCAGCTTAGGGACAGGGCTTCTTAATCAGCCCCAGCATTTT
TRBJ1-4	TRBD1	.	TRBV7-9	CASSAGTANEKLFF	TGTGCCAGCAGCGCAGGGACAGCTAATGAAAAACTGTTTTTT